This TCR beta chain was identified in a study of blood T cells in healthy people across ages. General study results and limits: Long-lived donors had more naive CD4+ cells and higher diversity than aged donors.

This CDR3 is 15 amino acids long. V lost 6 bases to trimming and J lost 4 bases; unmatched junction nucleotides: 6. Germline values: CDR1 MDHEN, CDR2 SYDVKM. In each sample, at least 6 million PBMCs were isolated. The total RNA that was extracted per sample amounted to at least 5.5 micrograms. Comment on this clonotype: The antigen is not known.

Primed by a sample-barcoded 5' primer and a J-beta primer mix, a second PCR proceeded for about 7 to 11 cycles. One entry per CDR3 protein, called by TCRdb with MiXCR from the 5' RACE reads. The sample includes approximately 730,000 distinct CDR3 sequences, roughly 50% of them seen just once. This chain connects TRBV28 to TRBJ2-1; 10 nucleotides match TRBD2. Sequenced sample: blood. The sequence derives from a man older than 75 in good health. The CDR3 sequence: CASRAGGPDYNEQFF. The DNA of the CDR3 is TGTGCCAGCAGAGCGGGAGGGCCGGATTACAATGAGCAGTTCTTC.